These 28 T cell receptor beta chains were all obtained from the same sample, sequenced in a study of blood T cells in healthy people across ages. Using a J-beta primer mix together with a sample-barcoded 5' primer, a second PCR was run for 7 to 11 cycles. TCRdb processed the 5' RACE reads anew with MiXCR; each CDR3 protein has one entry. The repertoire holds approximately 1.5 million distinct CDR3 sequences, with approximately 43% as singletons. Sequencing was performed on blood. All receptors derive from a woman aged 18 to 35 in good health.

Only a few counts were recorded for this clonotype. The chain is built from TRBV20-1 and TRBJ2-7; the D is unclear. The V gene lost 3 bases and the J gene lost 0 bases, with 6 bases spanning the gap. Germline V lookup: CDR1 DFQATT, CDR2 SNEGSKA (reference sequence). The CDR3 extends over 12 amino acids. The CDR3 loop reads CSASKSSYEQYF. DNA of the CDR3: TGCAGTGCTAGTAAGAGCTCCTACGAGCAGTACTTC.

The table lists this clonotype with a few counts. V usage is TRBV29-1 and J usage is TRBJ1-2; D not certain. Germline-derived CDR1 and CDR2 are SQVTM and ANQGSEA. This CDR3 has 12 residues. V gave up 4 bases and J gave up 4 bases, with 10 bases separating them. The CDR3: CSVGVSTYGYTF. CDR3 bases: TGCAGCGTTGGAGTCTCAACCTATGGCTACACCTTC.

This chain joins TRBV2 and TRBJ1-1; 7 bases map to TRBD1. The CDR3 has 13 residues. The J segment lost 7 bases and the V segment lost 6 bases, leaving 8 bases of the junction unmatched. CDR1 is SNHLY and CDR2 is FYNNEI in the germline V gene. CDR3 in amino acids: CASRATGFGEAFF. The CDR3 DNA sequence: TGTGCCAGCAGAGCGACAGGGTTTGGTGAAGCTTTCTTT. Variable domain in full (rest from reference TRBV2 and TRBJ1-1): EPEVTQTPSHQVTQMGQEVILRCVPISNHLYFYWYRQILGQKVEFLVSFYNNEISEKSEIFDDQFSVERPDGSNFTLKIRSTKLEDSAMYFCASRATGFGEAFFGQGTRLTVV.

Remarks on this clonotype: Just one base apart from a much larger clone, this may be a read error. The CDR3 DNA is TGTGCCAGCAGCCACGACAGAGACTACGAGCAGTACTTC. This encodes CASSHDRDYEQYF. The chain has TRBV7-9 and TRBJ2-7; possible D gene TRBD1, 5 bases. CDR1 and CDR2 from the germline V gene are SEHNR and FQNEAQ (reference sequence). CDR3 size: 13 residues. Trimming pared 5 bases from V and 3 bases from J, leaving 11 bases between.

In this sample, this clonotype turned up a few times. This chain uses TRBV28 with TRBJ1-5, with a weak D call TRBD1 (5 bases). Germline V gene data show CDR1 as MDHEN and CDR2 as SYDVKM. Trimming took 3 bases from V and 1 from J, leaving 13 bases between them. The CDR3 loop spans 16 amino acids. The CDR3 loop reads CASSLYRLRSNQPQHF. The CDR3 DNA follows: TGTGCCAGCAGTTTGTACAGGTTGAGGAGCAATCAGCCCCAGCATTTT.

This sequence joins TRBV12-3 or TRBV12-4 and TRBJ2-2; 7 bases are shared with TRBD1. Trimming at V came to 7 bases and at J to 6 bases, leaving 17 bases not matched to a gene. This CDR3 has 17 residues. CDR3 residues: CASTPSIGGFISGELFF. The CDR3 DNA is TGTGCCAGCACCCCATCTATAGGGGGCTTTATCTCCGGGGAGCTGTTTTTT.

This chain's CDR3 is CSVEDRLGAGYTF. CDR3 sequence (DNA): TGCAGCGTTGAAGATAGATTGGGGGCCGGCTACACCTTC. The V call is TRBV29-1, the J call TRBJ1-2; D possibly corresponds to TRBD1 (6 bases). Germline CDR1 and CDR2: SQVTM and ANQGSEA. The CDR3 is 13 residues long. Trimming pared 0 bases from V and 8 bases from J, leaving 13 bases between.

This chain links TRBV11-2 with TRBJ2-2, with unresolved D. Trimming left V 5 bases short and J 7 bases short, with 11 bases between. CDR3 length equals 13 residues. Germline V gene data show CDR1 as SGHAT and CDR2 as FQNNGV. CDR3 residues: CASSPHFSGELFF. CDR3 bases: TGTGCCAGCAGCCCCCACTTTAGCGGGGAGCTGTTTTTT.

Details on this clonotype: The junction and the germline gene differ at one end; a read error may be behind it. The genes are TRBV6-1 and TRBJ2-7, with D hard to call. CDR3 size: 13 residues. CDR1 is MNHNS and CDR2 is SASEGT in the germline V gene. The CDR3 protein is CAGSRKKDYEQYF. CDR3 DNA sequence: TGTGCCGGCAGTCGAAAGAAGGATTACGAGCAGTACTTC.

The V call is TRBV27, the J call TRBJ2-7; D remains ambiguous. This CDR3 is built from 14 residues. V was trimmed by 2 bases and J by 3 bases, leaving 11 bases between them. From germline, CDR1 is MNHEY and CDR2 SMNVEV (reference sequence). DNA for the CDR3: TGTGCCAGCAGTTTACAAAGACGGTACTACGAGCAGTACTTC. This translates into CASSLQRRYYEQYF.

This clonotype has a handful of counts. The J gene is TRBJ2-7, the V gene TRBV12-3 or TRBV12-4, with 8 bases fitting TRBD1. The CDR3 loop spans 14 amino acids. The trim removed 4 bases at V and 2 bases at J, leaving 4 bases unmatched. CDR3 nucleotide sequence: TGTGCCAGCAGTTGGACAGGGACCCCCTACGAGCAGTACTTC. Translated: CASSWTGTPYEQYF.

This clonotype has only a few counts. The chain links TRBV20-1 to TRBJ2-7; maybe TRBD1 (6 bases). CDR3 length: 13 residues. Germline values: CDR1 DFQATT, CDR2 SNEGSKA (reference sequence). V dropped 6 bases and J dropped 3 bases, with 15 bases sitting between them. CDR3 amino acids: CSAPGHLNYEQYF. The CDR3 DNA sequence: TGCAGTGCACCGGGACACCTAAACTACGAGCAGTACTTC.

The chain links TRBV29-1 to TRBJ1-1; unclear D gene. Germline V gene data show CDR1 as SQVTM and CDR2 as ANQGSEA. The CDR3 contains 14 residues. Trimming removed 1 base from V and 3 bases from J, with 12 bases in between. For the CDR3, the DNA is TGCAGCGTTGAAGTGAAGGGCACGTACACTGAAGCTTTCTTT. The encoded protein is CSVEVKGTYTEAFF. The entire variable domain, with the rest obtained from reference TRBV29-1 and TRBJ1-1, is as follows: SAVISQKPSRDICQRGTSLTIQCQVDSQVTMMFWYRQQPGQSLTLIATANQGSEATYESGFVIDKFPISRPNLTFSTLTVSNMSPEDSSIYLCSVEVKGTYTEAFFGQGTRLTVV.

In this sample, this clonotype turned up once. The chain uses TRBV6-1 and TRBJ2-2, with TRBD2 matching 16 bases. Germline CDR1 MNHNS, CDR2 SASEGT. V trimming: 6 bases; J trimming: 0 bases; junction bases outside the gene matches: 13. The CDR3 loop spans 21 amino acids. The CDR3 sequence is CASSFNLGLAGGPPNTGELFF. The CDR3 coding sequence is TGTGCCAGCAGCTTTAACCTGGGACTAGCGGGGGGGCCACCGAACACCGGGGAGCTGTTTTTT.

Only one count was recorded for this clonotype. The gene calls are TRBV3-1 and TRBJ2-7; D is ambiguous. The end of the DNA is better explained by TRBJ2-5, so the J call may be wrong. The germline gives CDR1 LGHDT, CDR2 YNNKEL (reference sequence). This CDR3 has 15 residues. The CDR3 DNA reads TGTGCCAGCGAGAAGTGGCAGAGTAGAGAAGAGACCCAGTACTTC. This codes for CASEKWQSREETQYF.

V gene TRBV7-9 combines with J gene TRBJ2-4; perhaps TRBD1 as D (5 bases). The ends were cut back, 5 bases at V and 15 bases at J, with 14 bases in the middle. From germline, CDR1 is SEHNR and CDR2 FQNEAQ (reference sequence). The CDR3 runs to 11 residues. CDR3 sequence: CASSRQLRRYF. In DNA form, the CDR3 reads TGTGCCAGCAGCCGACAGCTACGAAGGTACTTC.

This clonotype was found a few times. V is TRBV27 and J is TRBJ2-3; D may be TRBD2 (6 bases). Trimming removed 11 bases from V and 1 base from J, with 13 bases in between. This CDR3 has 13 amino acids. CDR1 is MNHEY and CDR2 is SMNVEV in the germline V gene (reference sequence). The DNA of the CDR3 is TGTGCCTCCGGGACTTTGGGCACAGATACGCAGTATTTT. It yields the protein CASGTLGTDTQYF.

The CDR3: CASGSRPGGLYEQYF. Here the CDR3 DNA reads TGTGCTAGTGGTTCCCGACCCGGGGGCCTTTACGAGCAGTACTTC. The chain uses TRBV12-5 and TRBJ2-7; D tentatively reads TRBD1 or TRBD2 (6 bases each). CDR3 length: 15 amino acids. Trimming cost V 4 bases and J 4 bases, with 17 bases left between them. Germline CDR1 is LGHNT and CDR2 is FRNRAP.

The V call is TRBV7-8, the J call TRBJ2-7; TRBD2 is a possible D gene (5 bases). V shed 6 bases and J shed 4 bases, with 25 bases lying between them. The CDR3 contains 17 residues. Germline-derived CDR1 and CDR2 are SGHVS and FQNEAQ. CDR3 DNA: TGTGCCAGCAGTTTAAGCGACTGGACGGGAAACCATTACGAGCAGTACTTC. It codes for CASSLSDWTGNHYEQYF.

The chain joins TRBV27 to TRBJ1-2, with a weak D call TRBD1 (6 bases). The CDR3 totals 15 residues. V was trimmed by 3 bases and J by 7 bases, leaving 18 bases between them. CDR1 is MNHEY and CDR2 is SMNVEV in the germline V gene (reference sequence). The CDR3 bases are TGTGCCAGCAGTTTCGCGGGACAAGACCCACTTGGCTACACCTTC. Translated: CASSFAGQDPLGYTF.

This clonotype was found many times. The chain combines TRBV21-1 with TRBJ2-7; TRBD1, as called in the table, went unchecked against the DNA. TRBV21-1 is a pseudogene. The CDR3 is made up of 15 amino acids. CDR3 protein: CASSFPGQGTYEQYF. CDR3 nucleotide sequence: TGTGCCAGCAGCTTCCCGGGACAGGGGACCTACGAGCAGTACTTC.

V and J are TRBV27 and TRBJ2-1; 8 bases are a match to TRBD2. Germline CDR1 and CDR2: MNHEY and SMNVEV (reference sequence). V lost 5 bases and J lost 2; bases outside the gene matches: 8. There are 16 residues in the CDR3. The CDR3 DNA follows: TGTGCCAGCAGTCCCGCAGCGGGGGATGCCTACAATGAGCAGTTCTTC. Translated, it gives CASSPAAGDAYNEQFF.

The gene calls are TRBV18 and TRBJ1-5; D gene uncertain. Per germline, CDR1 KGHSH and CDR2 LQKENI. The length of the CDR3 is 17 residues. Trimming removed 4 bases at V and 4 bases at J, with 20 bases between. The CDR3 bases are TGTGCCAGCTCACGATACCGGATGACGGAACATAATCAGCCCCAGCATTTT. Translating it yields CASSRYRMTEHNQPQHF.

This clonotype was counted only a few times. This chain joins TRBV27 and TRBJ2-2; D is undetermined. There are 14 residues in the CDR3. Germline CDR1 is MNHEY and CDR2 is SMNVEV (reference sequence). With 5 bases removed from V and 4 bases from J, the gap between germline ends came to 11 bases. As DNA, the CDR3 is TGTGCCAGCAGTGTACCCGGGCCCACCGGGGAGCTGTTTTTT. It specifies CASSVPGPTGELFF.

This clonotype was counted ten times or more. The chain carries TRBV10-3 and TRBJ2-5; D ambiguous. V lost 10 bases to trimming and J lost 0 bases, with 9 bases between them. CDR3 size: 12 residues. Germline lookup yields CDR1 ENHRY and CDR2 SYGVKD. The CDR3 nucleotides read TGTGCCACCCGGACGAACCAAGAGACCCAGTACTTC. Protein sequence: CATRTNQETQYF.

For the CDR3, the DNA is TGTGCCAGCACTCCGATAATTGAGCGGGCCAAAAACATTCAGTACTTC. Residues: CASTPIIERAKNIQYF. The chain uses TRBV27 and TRBJ2-4, with D tentatively TRBD2 (5 bases). The CDR3 sequence is 16 residues long. The germline gives CDR1 MNHEY, CDR2 SMNVEV (reference sequence). V dropped 7 bases and J dropped 1 base, with 17 bases sitting between them.

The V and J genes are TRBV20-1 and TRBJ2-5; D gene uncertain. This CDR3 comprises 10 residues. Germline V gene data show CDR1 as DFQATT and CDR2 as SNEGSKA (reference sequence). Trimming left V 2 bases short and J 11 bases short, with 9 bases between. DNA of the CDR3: TGCAGTGCTAGAATCAATGAGCAGTACTTC. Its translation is CSARINEQYF.

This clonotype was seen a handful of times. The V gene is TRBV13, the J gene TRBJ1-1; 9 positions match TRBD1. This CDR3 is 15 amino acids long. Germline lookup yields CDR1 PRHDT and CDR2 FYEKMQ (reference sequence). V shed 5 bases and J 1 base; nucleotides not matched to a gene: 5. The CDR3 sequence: CASSTLGQGNTEAFF. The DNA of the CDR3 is TGTGCCAGCAGCACCTTGGGACAGGGGAACACTGAAGCTTTCTTT.